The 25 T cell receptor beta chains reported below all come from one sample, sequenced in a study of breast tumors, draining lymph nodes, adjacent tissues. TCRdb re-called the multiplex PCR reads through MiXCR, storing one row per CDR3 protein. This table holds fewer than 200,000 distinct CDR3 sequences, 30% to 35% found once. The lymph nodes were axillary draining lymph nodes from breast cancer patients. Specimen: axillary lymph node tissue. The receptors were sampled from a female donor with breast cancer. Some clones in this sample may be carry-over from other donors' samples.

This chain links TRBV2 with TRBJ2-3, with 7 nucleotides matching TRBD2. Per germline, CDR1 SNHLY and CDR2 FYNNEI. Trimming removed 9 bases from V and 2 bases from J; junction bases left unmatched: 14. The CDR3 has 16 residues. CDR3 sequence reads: CASSIGVGRFTDTQYF. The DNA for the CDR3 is TGTGCCAGTAGTATAGGAGTCGGGAGGTTCACAGATACGCAGTATTTT.

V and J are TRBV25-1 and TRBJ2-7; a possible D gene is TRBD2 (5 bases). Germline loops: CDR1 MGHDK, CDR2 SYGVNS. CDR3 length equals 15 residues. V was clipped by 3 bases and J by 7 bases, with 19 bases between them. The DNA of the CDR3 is TGTGCCAGCAGTGACAATCTAGCTTTAAAGGGAGAGCAGTACTTC. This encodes CASSDNLALKGEQYF.

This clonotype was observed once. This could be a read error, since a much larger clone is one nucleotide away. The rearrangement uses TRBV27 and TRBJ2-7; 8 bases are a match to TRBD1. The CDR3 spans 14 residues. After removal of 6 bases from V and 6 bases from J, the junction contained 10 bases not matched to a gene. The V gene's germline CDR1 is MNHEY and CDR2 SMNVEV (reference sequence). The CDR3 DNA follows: TGTGCCAGCAGAGGGGACAGGCTAGCCTGCGAGCAGTACTTC. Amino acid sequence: CASRGDRLACEQYF.

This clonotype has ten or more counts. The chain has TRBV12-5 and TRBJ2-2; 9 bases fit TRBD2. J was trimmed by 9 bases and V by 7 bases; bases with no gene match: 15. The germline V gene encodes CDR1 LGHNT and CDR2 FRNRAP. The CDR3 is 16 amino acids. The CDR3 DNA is TGTGCTAGTGCCAGACTGGCGGGGGGGACTCACCGGGAGCTGTTTTTT. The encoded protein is CASARLAGGTHRELFF.

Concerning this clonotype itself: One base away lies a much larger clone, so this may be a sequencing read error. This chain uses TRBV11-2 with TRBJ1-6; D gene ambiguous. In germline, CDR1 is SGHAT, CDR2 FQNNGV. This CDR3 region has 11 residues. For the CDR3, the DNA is TGTGCCAGCAGCTTAGATTCACCCCCCCACTTT. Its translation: CASSLDSPPHF.

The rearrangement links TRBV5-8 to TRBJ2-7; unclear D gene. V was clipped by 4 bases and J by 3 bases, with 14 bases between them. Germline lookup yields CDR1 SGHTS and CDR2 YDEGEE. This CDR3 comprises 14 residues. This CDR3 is CASSDQASDYEQYF. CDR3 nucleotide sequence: TGTGCCAGCAGCGACCAGGCCTCGGACTACGAGCAGTACTTC.

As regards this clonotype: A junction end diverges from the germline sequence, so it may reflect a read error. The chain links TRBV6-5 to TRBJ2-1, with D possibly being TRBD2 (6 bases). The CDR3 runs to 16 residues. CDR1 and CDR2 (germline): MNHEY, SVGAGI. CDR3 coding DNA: TGTGCCAGCAGTGAAAGGGGAATACGCGGGGTGAATGGGCAGTTCTTC. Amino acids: CASSERGIRGVNGQFF.

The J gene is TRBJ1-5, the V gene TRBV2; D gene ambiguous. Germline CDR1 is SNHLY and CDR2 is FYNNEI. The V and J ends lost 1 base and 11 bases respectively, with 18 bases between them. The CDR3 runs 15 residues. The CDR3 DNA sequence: TGTGCCAGCAGTGAAGGGCAGCCTCCCCAAGAGACCCAGCATTTT. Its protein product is CASSEGQPPQETQHF.

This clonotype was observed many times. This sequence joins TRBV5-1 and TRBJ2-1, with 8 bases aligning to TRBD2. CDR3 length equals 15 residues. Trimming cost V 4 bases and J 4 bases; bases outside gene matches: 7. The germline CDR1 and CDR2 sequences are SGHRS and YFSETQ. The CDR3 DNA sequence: TGCGCCAGCAGCCTCACTAGCGGACCTTACAATGAGCAGTTCTTC. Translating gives CASSLTSGPYNEQFF.

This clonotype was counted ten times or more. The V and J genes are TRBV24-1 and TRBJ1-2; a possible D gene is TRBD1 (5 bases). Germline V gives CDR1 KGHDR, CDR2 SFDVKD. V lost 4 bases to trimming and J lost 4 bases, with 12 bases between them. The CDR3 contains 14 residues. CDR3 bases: TGTGCCACCAGTGACAACAGGATTTCCTATGGCTACACCTTC. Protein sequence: CATSDNRISYGYTF.

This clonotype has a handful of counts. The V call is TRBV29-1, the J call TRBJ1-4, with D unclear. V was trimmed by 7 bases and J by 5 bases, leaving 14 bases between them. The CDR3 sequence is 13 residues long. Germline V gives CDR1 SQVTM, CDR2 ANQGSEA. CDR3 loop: CSAREGGNEKLFF. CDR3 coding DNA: TGCAGCGCCCGGGAGGGAGGGAATGAAAAACTGTTTTTT. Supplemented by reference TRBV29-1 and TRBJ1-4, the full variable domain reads SAVISQKPSRDICQRGTSLTIQCQVDSQVTMMFWYRQQPGQSLTLIATANQGSEATYESGFVIDKFPISRPNLTFSTLTVSNMSPEDSSIYLCSAREGGNEKLFFGSGTQLSVL.

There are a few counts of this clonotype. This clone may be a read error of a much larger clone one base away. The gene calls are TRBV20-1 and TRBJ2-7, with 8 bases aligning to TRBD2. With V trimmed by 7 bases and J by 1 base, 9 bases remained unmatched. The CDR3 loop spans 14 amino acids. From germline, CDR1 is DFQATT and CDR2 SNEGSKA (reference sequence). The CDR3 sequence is CSVLATSESYEQYF. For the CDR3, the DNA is TGCAGTGTTCTAGCGACTAGCGAGTCCTACGAGCAGTACTTC.

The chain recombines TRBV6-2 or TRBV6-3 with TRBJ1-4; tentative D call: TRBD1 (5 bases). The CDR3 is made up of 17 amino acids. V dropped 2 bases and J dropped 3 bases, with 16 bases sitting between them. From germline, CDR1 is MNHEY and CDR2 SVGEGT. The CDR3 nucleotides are TGTGCCAGCAGTTACGAACTTCGACAGAATTCTAATGAAAAACTGTTTTTT. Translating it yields CASSYELRQNSNEKLFF.

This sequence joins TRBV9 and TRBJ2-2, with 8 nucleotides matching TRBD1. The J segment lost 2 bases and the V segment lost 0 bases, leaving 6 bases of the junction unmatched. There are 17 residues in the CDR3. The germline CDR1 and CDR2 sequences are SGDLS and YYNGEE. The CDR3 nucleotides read TGTGCCAGCAGCGTAGCATCGACAGGGGATAACACCGGGGAGCTGTTTTTT. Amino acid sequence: CASSVASTGDNTGELFF.

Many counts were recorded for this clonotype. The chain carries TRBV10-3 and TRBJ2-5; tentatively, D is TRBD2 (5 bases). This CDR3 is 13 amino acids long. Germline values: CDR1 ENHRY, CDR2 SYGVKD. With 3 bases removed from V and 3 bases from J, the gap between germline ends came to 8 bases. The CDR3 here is CAISDLSEETQYF. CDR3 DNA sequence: TGTGCCATCAGTGACCTTAGCGAAGAGACCCAGTACTTC.

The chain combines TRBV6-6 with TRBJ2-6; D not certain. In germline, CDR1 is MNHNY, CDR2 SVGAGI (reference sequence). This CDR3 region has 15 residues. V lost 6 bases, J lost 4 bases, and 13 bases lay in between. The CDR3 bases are TGTGCCAGCAGCCAACTCGGGTCCGGGGCCAACGTCCTGACTTTC. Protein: CASSQLGSGANVLTF.

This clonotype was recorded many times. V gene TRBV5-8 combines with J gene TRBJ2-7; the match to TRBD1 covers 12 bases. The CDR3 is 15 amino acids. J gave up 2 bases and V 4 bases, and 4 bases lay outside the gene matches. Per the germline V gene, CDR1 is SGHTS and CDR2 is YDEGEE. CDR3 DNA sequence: TGTGCCAGCAGCCAAGGGACAGGGGGCGCCTACGAGCAGTACTTC. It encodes CASSQGTGGAYEQYF.

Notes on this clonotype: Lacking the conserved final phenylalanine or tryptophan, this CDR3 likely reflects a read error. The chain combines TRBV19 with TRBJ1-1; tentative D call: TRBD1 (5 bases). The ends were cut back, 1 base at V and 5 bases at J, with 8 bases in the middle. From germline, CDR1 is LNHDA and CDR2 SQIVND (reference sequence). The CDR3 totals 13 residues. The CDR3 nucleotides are TGTGCCAGTAGTATAGTGGGGGGTACTGAAGCTTTCTAT. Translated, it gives CASSIVGGTEAFY.

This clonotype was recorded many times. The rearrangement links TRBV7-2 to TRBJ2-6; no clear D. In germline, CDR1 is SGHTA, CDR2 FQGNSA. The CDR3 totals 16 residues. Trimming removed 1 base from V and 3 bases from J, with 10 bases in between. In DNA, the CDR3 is TGTGCCAGCAGCTTAGGGGGTTTGGGTGGGGCCAACGTCCTGACTTTC. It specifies CASSLGGLGGANVLTF.

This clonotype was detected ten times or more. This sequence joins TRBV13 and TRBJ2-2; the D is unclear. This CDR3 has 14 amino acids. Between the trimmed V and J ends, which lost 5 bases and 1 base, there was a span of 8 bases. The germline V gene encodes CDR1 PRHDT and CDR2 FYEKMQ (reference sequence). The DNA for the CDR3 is TGTGCCAGCAGCCTTGGGTGGAACACCGGGGAGCTGTTTTTT. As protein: CASSLGWNTGELFF.

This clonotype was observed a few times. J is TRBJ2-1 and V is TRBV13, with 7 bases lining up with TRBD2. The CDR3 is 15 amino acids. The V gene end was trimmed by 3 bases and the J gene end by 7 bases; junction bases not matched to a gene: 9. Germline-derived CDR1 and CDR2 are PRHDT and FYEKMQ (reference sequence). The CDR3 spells CASSFLGGVSNEQFF. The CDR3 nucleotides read TGTGCCAGCAGCTTCCTGGGGGGGGTGTCAAATGAGCAGTTCTTC.

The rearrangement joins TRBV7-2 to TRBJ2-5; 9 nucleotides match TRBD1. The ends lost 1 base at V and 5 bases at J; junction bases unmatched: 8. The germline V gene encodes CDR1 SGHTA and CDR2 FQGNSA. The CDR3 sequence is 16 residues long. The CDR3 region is CASSLGWDRAGETQYF. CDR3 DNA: TGTGCCAGCAGCTTAGGATGGGACAGGGCTGGGGAGACCCAGTACTTC.

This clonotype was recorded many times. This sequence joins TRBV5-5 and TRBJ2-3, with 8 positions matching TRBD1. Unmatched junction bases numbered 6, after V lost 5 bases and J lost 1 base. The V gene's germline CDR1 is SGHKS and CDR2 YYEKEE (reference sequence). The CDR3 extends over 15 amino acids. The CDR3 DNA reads TGTGCCAGCAGTTCCGGGACAGGCCGCACAGATACGCAGTATTTT. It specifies CASSSGTGRTDTQYF.

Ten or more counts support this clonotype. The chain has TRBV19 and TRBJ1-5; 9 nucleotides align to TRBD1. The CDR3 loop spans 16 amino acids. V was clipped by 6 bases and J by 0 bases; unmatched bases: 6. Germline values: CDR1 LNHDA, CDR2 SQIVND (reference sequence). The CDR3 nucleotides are TGTGCCAGTAGGGGACAGGGCGGCTATAGCAATCAGCCCCAGCATTTT. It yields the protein CASRGQGGYSNQPQHF.

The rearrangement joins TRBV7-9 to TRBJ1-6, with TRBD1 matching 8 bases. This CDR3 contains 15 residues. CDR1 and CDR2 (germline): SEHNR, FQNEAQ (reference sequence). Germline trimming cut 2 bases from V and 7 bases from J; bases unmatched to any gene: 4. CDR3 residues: CASSLMRDRNSPLHF. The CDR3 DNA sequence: TGTGCCAGCAGCTTAATGAGGGACAGGAATTCACCCCTCCACTTT.